A selection of T cell receptor beta chains follows, all from one sample in a study of cytomegalovirus exposure and HLA in healthy donors. The method was immunoSEQ multiplex PCR; TCRdb's version includes in-frame clones alone and lacks a portion of them. The profile shows about 73,000 clones, 85% to 95% of them singletons. Sample: PBMCs. The receptors here all came from a young woman in good health and CMV-seronegative. CDR3s include the opening cysteine and the closing phenylalanine or tryptophan. A D gene is named only where the DNA matches it firmly.

J: TRBJ2-1; V: TRBV9; D: TRBD1; length: 14; DNA: TGTGCCAGCAGCCCTCGGACAGGGCGTAATGAGCAGTTCTTC; CDR3: CASSPRTGRNEQFF
J: TRBJ2-5; V: TRBV2; D: TRBD1; length: 15; DNA: TGTGCCAGCAGTCTGGACAGGGGGCGAGGAGAGACCCAGTACTTC; CDR3: CASSLDRGRGETQYF
J: TRBJ2-2; V: TRBV7-9; D: NA; length: 15; DNA: TGTGCCAGCAGCTTAAAGACTGCGAACACCGGGGAGCTGTTTTTT; CDR3: CASSLKTANTGELFF
J: TRBJ2-5; V: TRBV30; D: NA; length: 12; DNA: TGTGCCTGGGACCAGCTTGGTGCAGGATACTACTTC; CDR3: CAWDQLGAGYYF
J: TRBJ2-7; V: TRBV5-1; D: NA; length: 14; DNA: TGCGCCAGCAGCTTGTTGGGACACTCCTACGAGCAGTACTTC; CDR3: CASSLLGHSYEQYF
J: TRBJ2-2; V: TRBV19; D: TRBD2; length: 14; DNA: TGTGCCAGTCTCGGGGAGGGGAACACCGGGGAGCTGTTTTTT; CDR3: CASLGEGNTGELFF
J: TRBJ1-5; V: TRBV28; D: NA; length: 15; DNA: TGTGCCAGCAGTTCCGCAGGGGCGAGCAATCAGCCCCAGCATTTT; CDR3: CASSSAGASNQPQHF
J: TRBJ2-5; V: TRBV5-4; D: NA; length: 15; DNA: TGTGCCAGCAGCTTGGCCCCGGGAAAGCAAGAGACCCAGTACTTC; CDR3: CASSLAPGKQETQYF
J: TRBJ1-4; V: TRBV5-8; D: TRBD1; length: 16; DNA: TGTGCCAGCAGCTCTTTTTCAGGGGGGAAGGGCGAAAAACTGTTTTTT; CDR3: CASSSFSGGKGEKLFF
J: TRBJ1-1; V: TRBV9; D: NA; length: 14; DNA: TGTGCCAGCAGCGTAGCGTCAGGCAACACTGAAGCTTTCTTT; CDR3: CASSVASGNTEAFF
J: TRBJ1-5; V: TRBV28; D: TRBD1; length: 17; DNA: TGTGCCAGCAGTTCCCCCGACAGGGCTGGTAGCAATCAGCCCCAGCATTTT; CDR3: CASSSPDRAGSNQPQHF
J: TRBJ2-7; V: TRBV29-1; D: TRBD2; length: 13; DNA: TGCAGCGTTGAAGTGGGACTAGCGGGAGAGGCGTACTTC; CDR3: CSVEVGLAGEAYF
J: TRBJ2-7; V: TRBV7-6; D: TRBD1; length: 17; DNA: TGTGCCAGCAGCTTAGCCTCCGACAGGGTTGGCTCTACGGAGCAGTACTTC; CDR3: CASSLASDRVGSTEQYF
J: TRBJ2-3; V: TRBV2; D: TRBD2; length: 16; DNA: TGTGCCAGCGCCGGAGGGCTAGCGGGAAATGGAGATACGCAGTATTTT; CDR3: CASAGGLAGNGDTQYF
J: TRBJ2-7; V: TRBV30; D: TRBD1; length: 14; DNA: TGTGCCTGGAGTACAGGGGGCCACTCCTACGAGCAGTACTTC; CDR3: CAWSTGGHSYEQYF
J: TRBJ2-1; V: TRBV6-6; D: TRBD2; length: 14; DNA: TGTGCCAGCAGTTACCTAGCGGGACAGAATGAGCAGTTCTTC; CDR3: CASSYLAGQNEQFF